Listed here is a single TCR beta chain. In the authors' methods: The authors estimated nucleated cell counts from reference gene primer amplification. Produced via immunoSEQ multiplex PCR; TCRdb's table is partial and in-frame only. The DNA gave D and trimming, while V, J and clone size come from that table. The data show some 240,000 clones, 84% seen once. This entry comes from a study of blood T cell repertoires in COVID-19. The wider study: The United States, Italy and Spain were the sources of the acute and convalescent COVID-19 samples. PBMCs, B-cell-depleted T cells, or T cells provided the cDNA or gDNA that made up the material.

Trimming removed 2 bases from V and 0 bases from J, with 11 bases in between. The length of the CDR3 is 16 residues. Per germline, CDR1 MDHEN and CDR2 SYDVKM. This clonotype was obtained from a man in his forties or fifties with active or convalescent COVID-19. Input material: peripheral blood. The chain recombines TRBV28 with TRBJ2-4, with no clear D. The CDR3 DNA follows: TGTGCCAGCAGTTTACCCGGCAGACTAGCCAAAAACATTCAGTACTTC. Translated, it gives CASSLPGRLAKNIQYF.